This entry lists 20 T cell receptor beta chains sequenced from one sample in a study of T cell responses to AZD1222 COVID-19 vaccine. TCRdb's copy holds only in-frame clones and misses some; the assay was immunoSEQ multiplex PCR. This table has some 86,000 clones, around 90% appearing once. This specimen was peripheral blood, taken on day 0 of AZD1222 vaccination. The receptor set was obtained from an adult in good health.

J is TRBJ1-4 and V is TRBV7-9; D possibly corresponds to TRBD1 (5 bases). From germline, CDR1 is SEHNR and CDR2 FQNEAQ (reference sequence). The CDR3 extends over 15 amino acids. Trimming cost V 3 bases and J 0 bases, with 8 bases left between them. The CDR3 nucleotides are TGTGCCAGCAGCTTCCCGGGGGCAACTAATGAAAAACTGTTTTTT. Its translation is CASSFPGATNEKLFF.

The chain is built from TRBV30 and TRBJ1-1, with a tentative D call TRBD1 (5 bases). Trimming shortened V by 1 base and J by 1 base, and 13 bases separated the two germline ends. This CDR3 contains 15 residues. Germline V lookup: CDR1 GTSNPN, CDR2 SVGIG (reference sequence). The chain's CDR3 is CAWSGRDGSNTEAFF. DNA for the CDR3: TGTGCCTGGAGTGGAAGGGACGGGTCGAACACTGAAGCTTTCTTT.

This chain joins TRBV2 and TRBJ2-5; D is unclear. V gave up 3 bases and J gave up 6 bases, with 2 bases separating them. CDR3 size: 10 residues. CDR1 and CDR2 (germline): SNHLY, FYNNEI. As DNA, the CDR3 is TGTGCCAGCAGTGAGAAGACCCAGTACTTC. Translating it yields CASSEKTQYF.

The chain recombines TRBV9 with TRBJ2-1; D may be TRBD1 (5 bases). V lost 2 bases and J lost 5, with 17 bases in between. The CDR3 is made up of 16 amino acids. Germline V gene sequence: CDR1 SGDLS, CDR2 YYNGEE. The chain's CDR3 is CASSVGQAGYNNEQFF. The CDR3, as DNA: TGTGCCAGCAGCGTTGGTCAGGCAGGGTATAACAATGAGCAGTTCTTC.

Points on this clone: The same CDR3 also results from other DNA sequences found in this sample. The chain recombines TRBV28 with TRBJ1-2, with D hard to call. The CDR3 extends over 13 amino acids. In germline, CDR1 is MDHEN, CDR2 SYDVKM. V shed 3 bases and J shed 4 bases, with 9 bases lying between them. The chain's CDR3 is CASSFRGGYGYTF. The CDR3 DNA reads as TGTGCCAGCAGTTTCAGAGGAGGCTATGGCTACACCTTC.

The chain combines TRBV30 with TRBJ1-1, with D hard to call. The V end lost 2 bases, the J end lost 2 bases, and 6 bases lay between the germline ends. There are 12 residues in the CDR3. Germline V lookup: CDR1 GTSNPN, CDR2 SVGIG (reference sequence). The DNA of the CDR3 is TGTGCCTGGAGTAGGAGCAACACTGAAGCTTTCTTT. Translation: CAWSRSNTEAFF.

The genes are TRBV7-2 and TRBJ2-1; D is possibly TRBD2 (5 bases). CDR1 is SGHTA, CDR2 FQGNSA, per germline. Deletions cut 5 bases from V and 4 bases from J, with 12 bases between. There are 14 residues in the CDR3. The CDR3 nucleotides are TGTGCCAGCAGCCCCCAGCCGGGGTACAATGAGCAGTTCTTC. Its translation: CASSPQPGYNEQFF. Variable domain in full (rest from reference TRBV7-2 and TRBJ2-1): GAGVSQSPSNKVTEKGKDVELRCDPISGHTALYWYRQSLGQGLEFLIYFQGNSAPDKSGLPSDRFSAERTGGSVSTLTIQRTQQEDSAVYLCASSPQPGYNEQFFGPGTRLTVL.

The chain links TRBV28 to TRBJ1-2; TRBD1 matches at 10 bases. Germline loops: CDR1 MDHEN, CDR2 SYDVKM. The CDR3 is 13 amino acids. V lost 6 bases and J lost 7; bases outside the gene matches: 5. As DNA, the CDR3 is TGTGCCAGCAGGGGGACAGGGGTATCTGGCTACACCTTC. It is translated as CASRGTGVSGYTF.

The chain has TRBV2 and TRBJ2-1; 15 bases agree with TRBD2. After removal of 6 bases from V and 1 base from J, the junction contained 4 bases not matched to a gene. Germline V CDR1 and CDR2: SNHLY, FYNNEI. This CDR3 comprises 17 residues. CDR3 nucleotides: TGTGCCAGCAGCAAAGGACTAGCGGGAGGGTCCTACAATGAGCAGTTCTTC. Its translation: CASSKGLAGGSYNEQFF. Full variable domain (outside the CDR3, taken from reference TRBV2 and TRBJ2-1): EPEVTQTPSHQVTQMGQEVILRCVPISNHLYFYWYRQILGQKVEFLVSFYNNEISEKSEIFDDQFSVERPDGSNFTLKIRSTKLEDSAMYFCASSKGLAGGSYNEQFFGPGTRLTVL.

Only one count was recorded for this clone. The chain combines TRBV6-5 with TRBJ1-2; D not resolved. Trimming left V 5 bases short and J 0 bases short, with 13 bases between. This CDR3 contains 15 residues. Germline V gene sequence: CDR1 MNHEY, CDR2 SVGAGI. This CDR3 reads CASSPLMESNYGYTF. CDR3 DNA sequence: TGTGCCAGCAGTCCCCTAATGGAATCTAACTATGGCTACACCTTC.

The chain is built from TRBV6-2 or TRBV6-3 and TRBJ2-1; D perhaps matches TRBD1 (6 bases). V was pared by 2 bases and J by 4 bases, with 12 bases between. The CDR3 covers 15 residues. CDR1 MNHEY and CDR2 SVGEGT come from the germline V gene. The CDR3 sequence is CASSYRQGWYNEQFF. CDR3 bases: TGTGCCAGCAGTTACAGGCAGGGGTGGTACAATGAGCAGTTCTTC.

This clone was observed once. The chain combines TRBV7-2 with TRBJ2-3; TRBD2 matches 7 bases. V lost 3 bases, J lost 2 bases, and 5 bases stayed unmatched. Germline V gives CDR1 SGHTA, CDR2 FQGNSA. The CDR3 extends over 15 amino acids. In nucleotides, the CDR3 is TGTGCCAGCAGCTTTCGCGGGGGATTCACAGATACGCAGTATTTT. It is translated as CASSFRGGFTDTQYF.

The V call is TRBV6-5, the J call TRBJ1-2, with 10 positions matching TRBD1. Losses at the gene ends were 5 bases for V and 2 bases for J; bases not matched to a gene: 5. In germline, CDR1 is MNHEY, CDR2 SVGAGI. The CDR3 extends over 15 amino acids. The CDR3 is CASSRQGAANYGYTF. The CDR3 bases are TGTGCCAGCAGTAGACAGGGGGCTGCGAACTATGGCTACACCTTC.

V is TRBV27 and J is TRBJ2-7, with 9 bases that match TRBD2. CDR1 and CDR2 from the germline V gene are MNHEY and SMNVEV (reference sequence). J was trimmed by 2 bases and V by 5 bases; bases with no gene match: 10. The CDR3 length is 16 residues. Written as DNA, the CDR3 is TGTGCCAGCAGTCACGCCGGGACTAGCTTGCCCTACGAGCAGTACTTC. It is translated as CASSHAGTSLPYEQYF.

V is TRBV30 and J is TRBJ1-2, with a possible D match to TRBD1 (6 bases). The germline V gene has CDR1 GTSNPN and CDR2 SVGIG (reference sequence). CDR3 size: 16 residues. V gave up 3 bases and J gave up 8 bases, with 25 bases separating them. The CDR3 coding sequence is TGTGCCTGGAGAGGGGCAGGTAGAGGGGGTCAGCGGGGCTACACCTTC. Translating it yields CAWRGAGRGGQRGYTF.

This rearrangement joins TRBV27 to TRBJ1-5; 10 bases are shared with TRBD1. This CDR3 is built from 16 residues. Germline trimming cut 5 bases from V and 0 bases from J; bases unmatched to any gene: 4. Germline loops: CDR1 MNHEY, CDR2 SMNVEV (reference sequence). CDR3: CASSAGTGVSNQPQHF. For the CDR3, the DNA is TGTGCCAGCAGTGCCGGGACAGGGGTTAGCAATCAGCCCCAGCATTTT.

A note on this clone: The same CDR3 also results from other DNA sequences found in this sample. The chain employs TRBV28 and TRBJ1-6; 7 nucleotides agree with TRBD1. Germline assignment: CDR1 MDHEN and CDR2 SYDVKM. The V segment lost 5 bases and the J segment 7 bases; nucleotides outside the gene matches: 2. The CDR3 consists of 13 residues. CDR3 nucleotide sequence: TGTGCCAGCAGTAGGGACAGCAATTCACCCCTCCACTTT. The encoded protein is CASSRDSNSPLHF.

In its sample, this clone was seen once. The chain carries TRBV7-2 and TRBJ2-7; 12 positions agree with TRBD2. Germline CDR1 and CDR2: SGHTA and FQGNSA. The CDR3 totals 18 residues. V shed 7 bases, J shed 0 bases, and the junction held 13 bases outside the gene matches. DNA for the CDR3: TGTGCCAGCAACAGCCCGGGACTAGCGGGCCGAAGCTCCTACGAGCAGTACTTC. Its protein product is CASNSPGLAGRSSYEQYF.

V is TRBV4-2 and J is TRBJ1-1, with a tentative D call TRBD1 (6 bases). Germline CDR1 and CDR2: LGHNA and YNFKEQ. The CDR3 is made up of 14 amino acids. V gave up 4 bases and J gave up 2 bases, with 11 bases separating them. DNA for the CDR3: TGTGCCAGCAGCCGAGTACAGGGAAACACTGAAGCTTTCTTT. This gives the protein CASSRVQGNTEAFF.

The chain is built from TRBV9 and TRBJ2-7; TRBD2 aligns across 15 bases. The length of the CDR3 is 18 residues. Germline CDR1 and CDR2: SGDLS and YYNGEE. J was trimmed by 5 bases and V by 4 bases; bases with no gene match: 13. The CDR3 nucleotides are TGTGCCAGCAGCTTCGGACTAGCGGGAGGGCTCGGAGGGAACGAGCAGTACTTC. Protein sequence: CASSFGLAGGLGGNEQYF.